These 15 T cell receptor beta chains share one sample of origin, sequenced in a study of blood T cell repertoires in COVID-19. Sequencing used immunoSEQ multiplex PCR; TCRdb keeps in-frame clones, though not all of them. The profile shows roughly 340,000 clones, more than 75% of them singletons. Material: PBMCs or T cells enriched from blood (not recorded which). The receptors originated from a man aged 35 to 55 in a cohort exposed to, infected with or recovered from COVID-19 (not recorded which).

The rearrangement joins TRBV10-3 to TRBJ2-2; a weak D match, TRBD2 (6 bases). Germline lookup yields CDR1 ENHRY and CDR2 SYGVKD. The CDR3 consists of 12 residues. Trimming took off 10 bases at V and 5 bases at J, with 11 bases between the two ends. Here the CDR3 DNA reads TGTGCCACCGGGAGCCAAACCGGGGAGCTGTTTTTT. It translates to CATGSQTGELFF.

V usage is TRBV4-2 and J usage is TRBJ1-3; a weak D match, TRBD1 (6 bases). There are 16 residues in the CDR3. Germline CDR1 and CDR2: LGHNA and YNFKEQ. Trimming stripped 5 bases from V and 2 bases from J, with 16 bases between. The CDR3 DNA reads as TGTGCCAGCAGCTCCCGGGCCCAGGGGACTGGAAACACCATATATTTT. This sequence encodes CASSSRAQGTGNTIYF.

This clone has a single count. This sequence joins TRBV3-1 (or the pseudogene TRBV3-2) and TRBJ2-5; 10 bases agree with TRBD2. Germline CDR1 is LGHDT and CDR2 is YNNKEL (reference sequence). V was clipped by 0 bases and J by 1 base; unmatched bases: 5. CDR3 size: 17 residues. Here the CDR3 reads CASSQDRLAGSQETQYF. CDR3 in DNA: TGTGCCAGCAGCCAAGATAGACTAGCGGGCTCCCAAGAGACCCAGTACTTC.

CDR3 in amino acids: CASRGTNQPQHF. The CDR3 DNA is TGTGCCAGCAGGGGCACGAATCAGCCCCAGCATTTT. J is TRBJ1-5 and V is TRBV28; D unclear. Trimming took 6 bases from V and 4 from J, leaving 7 bases between them. Germline V gene sequence: CDR1 MDHEN, CDR2 SYDVKM. CDR3 length equals 12 residues.

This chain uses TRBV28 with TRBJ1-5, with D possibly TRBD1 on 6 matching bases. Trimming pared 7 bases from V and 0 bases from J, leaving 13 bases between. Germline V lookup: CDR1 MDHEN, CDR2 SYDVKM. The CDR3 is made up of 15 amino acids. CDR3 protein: CASNTRGSSNQPQHF. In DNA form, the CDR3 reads TGTGCCAGCAATACCAGGGGCTCTAGCAATCAGCCCCAGCATTTT.

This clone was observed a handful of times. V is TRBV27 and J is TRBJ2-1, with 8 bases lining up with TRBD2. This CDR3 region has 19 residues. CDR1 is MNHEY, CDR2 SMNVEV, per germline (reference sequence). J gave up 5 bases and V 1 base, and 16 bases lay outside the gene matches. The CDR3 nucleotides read TGTGCCAGCAGTTTATATCGGGGGGCCGGCGCGGGAGGAGACAATGAGCAGTTCTTC. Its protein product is CASSLYRGAGAGGDNEQFF.

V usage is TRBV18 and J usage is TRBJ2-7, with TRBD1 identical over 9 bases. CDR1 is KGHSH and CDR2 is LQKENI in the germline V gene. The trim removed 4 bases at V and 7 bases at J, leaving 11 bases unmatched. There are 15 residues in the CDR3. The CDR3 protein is CASSHSGTGQGEQYF. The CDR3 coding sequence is TGTGCCAGCTCACACTCCGGGACAGGGCAAGGGGAGCAGTACTTC.

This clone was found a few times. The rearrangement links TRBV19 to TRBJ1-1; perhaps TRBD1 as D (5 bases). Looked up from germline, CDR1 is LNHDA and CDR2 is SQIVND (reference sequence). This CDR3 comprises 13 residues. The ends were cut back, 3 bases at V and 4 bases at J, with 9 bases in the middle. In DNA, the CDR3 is TGTGCCAGTAGTATGTTCGGGGGCACTGAAGCTTTCTTT. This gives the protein CASSMFGGTEAFF.

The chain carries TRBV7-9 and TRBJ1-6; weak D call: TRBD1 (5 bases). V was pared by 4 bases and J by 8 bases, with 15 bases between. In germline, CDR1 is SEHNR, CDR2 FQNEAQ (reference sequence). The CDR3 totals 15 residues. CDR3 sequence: CASSSQGRPDSPLHF. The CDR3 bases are TGTGCCAGCAGCTCGCAGGGCAGACCAGATTCACCCCTCCACTTT.

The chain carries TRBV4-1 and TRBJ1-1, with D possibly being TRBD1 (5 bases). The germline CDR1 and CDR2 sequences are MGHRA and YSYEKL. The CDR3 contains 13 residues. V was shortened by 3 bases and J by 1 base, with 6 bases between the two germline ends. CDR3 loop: CASSQTENTEAFF. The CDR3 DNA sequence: TGCGCCAGCAGCCAGACAGAGAACACTGAAGCTTTCTTT.

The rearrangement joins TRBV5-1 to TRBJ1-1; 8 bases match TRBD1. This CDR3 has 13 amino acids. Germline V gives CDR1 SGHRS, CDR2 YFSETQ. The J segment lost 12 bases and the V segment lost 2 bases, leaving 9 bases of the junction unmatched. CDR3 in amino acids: CASSFGQGGGTFF. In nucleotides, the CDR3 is TGCGCCAGCAGCTTCGGACAGGGTGGGGGGACTTTCTTT.

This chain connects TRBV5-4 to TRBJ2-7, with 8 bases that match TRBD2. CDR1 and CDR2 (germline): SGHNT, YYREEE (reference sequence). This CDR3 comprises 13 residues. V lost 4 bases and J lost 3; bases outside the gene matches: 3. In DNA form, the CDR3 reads TGTGCCAGCAGCCGGACTAGCAGCTACGAGCAGTACTTC. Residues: CASSRTSSYEQYF.

The CDR3 here is CSARTGSYNEQFF. The CDR3 nucleotides are TGCAGCGCTAGGACAGGGAGTTACAATGAGCAGTTCTTC. The chain combines TRBV29-1 with TRBJ2-1; 8 bases are a match to TRBD1. CDR1 SQVTM and CDR2 ANQGSEA come from the germline V gene. This CDR3 is built from 13 residues. After removal of 7 bases from V and 4 bases from J, the junction contained 6 bases not matched to a gene.

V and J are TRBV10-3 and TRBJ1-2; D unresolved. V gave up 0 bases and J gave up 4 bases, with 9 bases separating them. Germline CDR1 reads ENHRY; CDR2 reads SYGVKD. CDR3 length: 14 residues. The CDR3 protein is CAISESLEFYGYTF. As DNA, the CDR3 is TGTGCCATCAGTGAGTCGCTGGAGTTCTATGGCTACACCTTC.

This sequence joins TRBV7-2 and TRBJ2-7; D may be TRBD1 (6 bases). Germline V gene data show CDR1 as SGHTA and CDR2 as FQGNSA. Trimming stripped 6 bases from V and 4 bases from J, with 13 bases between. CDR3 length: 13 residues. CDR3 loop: CASRSGQKYEQYF. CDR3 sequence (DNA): TGTGCCAGCAGGTCCGGACAGAAATACGAGCAGTACTTC.